The clone carrying this TCR beta chain appeared a few times. No antigen is known for it. TCRdb re-called the RT-PCR reads through MiXCR, storing one row per CDR3 protein. The sample consists of about 530,000 distinct CDR3 sequences, under 15% of them appearing once. The sample belongs to a study of response to subunit inactivated influenza vaccine. V lost 4 bases and J lost 4, with 14 bases in between. The CDR3 has 14 amino acids. The study, taken as a whole, reports: The authors suggested that every seasonal influenza vaccination recruits few new T cells.

V and J are TRBV12-3 or TRBV12-4 and TRBJ2-7; D call uncertain. The material sequenced was PBMCs from blood, taken 45 days after vaccination. The clonotype comes from a man between 50 and 59 years old who received an inactivated influenza vaccine. For the CDR3, the DNA is TGTGCCAGCAGTTCACAGTCTCCACTTTACGAGCAGTACTTC. This gives the protein CASSSQSPLYEQYF.